The entry below gives a single T cell receptor beta chain sequence along with its context. Its antigen is currently unknown. Other DNA sequences of this sample code for an identical CDR3. The V end lost 3 bases, the J end lost 2 bases, and 7 bases lay between the germline ends. Germline V gene data show CDR1 as MNHEY and CDR2 as SMNVEV (reference sequence). The CDR3 length is 13 residues. These data come from a study of OX40 agonist ivuxolimab in advanced cancers. Study-level results: More expanded clones were seen, on average, in CD8+ T cells than in CD4+.

The repertoire was sequenced with immunoSEQ multiplex PCR; TCRdb's copy has only in-frame clones and lacks some. Of 90,000 to 120,000 clones listed, about 91% were seen once; the top ten hold about 1.2%. The receptor was isolated from an adult with an advanced solid tumor such as melanoma, head and neck, liver or kidney cancer. Sequencing used CD4+ or CD8+ T cells sorted from blood, obtained in a trial of the OX40 agonist ivuxolimab. The genes are TRBV27 and TRBJ1-1; D is possibly TRBD1 (5 bases). CDR3 in DNA: TGTGCCAGCAGTTTTGGGGGAAACACTGAAGCTTTCTTT. This encodes CASSFGGNTEAFF.